This T cell receptor (beta chain) was sequenced in a study of regulatory T cells in long-lasting Graves disease (dated by TCRdb to the early 2020s). Looking at the study overall: Newly diagnosed Graves' disease patients had taken antithyroid drugs for less than 3 months. Peripheral blood TCR sequencing and RNA sequencing compared persistent Graves' disease patients with newly diagnosed Graves' disease patients. The study was conducted in China and was registered as a clinical trial. A total of 35 or so samples were covered by TCR sequencing, comprising approximately 13 persistent and around 20 newly diagnosed Graves' disease patients. The full study reports these points: The small sample size was acknowledged by the authors as a limitation that may reduce accuracy. Only peripheral blood was studied, because thyroid tissue, the primary lesion, was inaccessible. Lower TCR Shannon entropy and fewer highly expanded clones were observed in persistent Graves' disease patients than in newly diagnosed patients, which suggested clonal expansion. More public clonotypes were shared among persistent patients (under 3,000) than among newly diagnosed patients (roughly 1,000). Sequencing and analysis were limited to the TCR beta chain.

This specimen's time point label, per the study, means: newly diagnosed GD, antithyroid drugs for less than 3 months. For both TCR sequencing and RNA sequencing, RNA was extracted from PBMCs in TRIzol. The diagnosis of Graves' disease followed American Thyroid Association guidelines. Recruitment of patients was carried out at an endocrinology department in Xi'an, China. Each patient gave 8.5 to 9.5 milliliters of peripheral blood, collected in an EDTA anticoagulant tube. Ficoll Paque Plus density gradient separation was used to isolate PBMCs, and no additional T cell sorting was done. An Agilent 2100 Bioanalyzer and agarose gel were used to check RNA quality, while a NanoDrop 2000 measured RNA concentration. Receptors were amplified or captured by multiplex PCR. Data came from an Illumina HiSeq 4000. TCR beta libraries were built with iRepertoire HTBI primers and Arm-PCR amplification of CDR3 regions. Before sequencing, the PCR products went through gel purification. The paper's data handling went like this. Across samples, 62 TRBV and over 11 TRBJ segments were identified and used for gene usage analysis of CDR3 amino acid clonotypes. Filtered high-quality paired reads were merged into contigs using COPE and FqMerger. BLAST was used to align contigs to IMGT TRBV, TRBD and TRBJ reference genes, with CDR3 defined following IMGT. Any clonotype with a frequency above 0.1% was counted as a highly expanded clone. Repertoire diversity was measured by Shannon entropy, and V-J evenness by the Gini coefficient. A clonotype found in more than one individual was treated as public. The raw public data were reprocessed by TCRdb itself: fastp quality trimming at Q25, MiXCR clonotype calling, in-frame beta chains only. When rows share a CDR3 protein, they turn into one entry using the most common DNA and genes. The authors' filters were not applied to this entry. In this sample the table shows fewer than 550,000 distinct CDR3 sequences, around 15% of which occur a single time. Clones ranked in the top ten supply around 25% of the sample.

This clonotype has a count of ten or more. No antigen is known for it. No per-base quality is available; no much larger clone lies one base away. Separately, the same data were catalogued under a study of T cells in Graves' hyperthyroidism and ophthalmopathy. The second investigation adds: Stable Graves' hyperthyroidism was defined as no progression to ophthalmopathy during 18 months of follow-up. Hyperthyroidism patients were aged 18 to 65 years and newly diagnosed, with disease duration of less than 2 months. Patients with uncontrolled infections, other autoimmune diseases, pregnancy or lactation were excluded. Diagnoses were established on the basis of clinical symptoms, serum thyroxine and TRAb, thyroid ultrasound, and orbital computed tomography. The TCR CDR3 was subjected to a first round of RT-PCR using the HTBI primer set and the Qiagen OneStep RT-PCR kit. Most expanded thyroid clonotypes (frequency above 0.001) were also found in blood, which suggests that blood repertoires may mirror thyroid immune responses. A model built on a 13 V-J signature distinguished ophthalmopathy from stable hyperthyroidism, reaching around 87% sensitivity and approximately 81% specificity in cross-validation and 80%/75% in testing. In validation, the model predicted progression to ophthalmopathy with 55% to 71% sensitivity and roughly 72% specificity, a median of 6.5 months before onset. A discovery cohort of 95 to 100 patients, roughly 40 with Graves' ophthalmopathy and approximately 60 with stable Graves' hyperthyroidism, was used to find distinguishing TCR V-J signatures. Whether ophthalmopathy could be predicted prospectively was tested in an independent validation cohort made up of 18 to 20 hyperthyroidism patients plus 17 patients who later progressed to ophthalmopathy. The 100 discovery patients were divided at random into training and test sets in a 7:3 ratio. In several Graves' hyperthyroidism patients, the study also compared T-cell repertoires from thyroid tissue with T-cell repertoires from blood. After sampling, hyperthyroidism patients received methimazole starting at 30 mg daily, and ophthalmopathy patients received high-dose intravenous methylprednisolone. The libraries were constructed in a second round of multiplex PCR and then size-selected and purified. Libraries were sequenced paired-end with 100 bp reads on an Illumina HiSeq2000. SOAPnuke was used to process the raw data, removing reads that contained adapters or uncalled bases, had a mean Phred below 15, or lacked an exact match to the constant primer or identifier. COPE v1.2.5 was used to merge high-quality paired reads, and clonotypes were defined as unique nucleotide sequences. MiTCR v1.1 was used to align the clonotypes against IMGT TRBV, TRBD and TRBJ reference segments. Analysis was restricted to V-J combinations with a frequency above 0.0001, which covered 99.2% of repertoires. The TCS score was defined as the ratio of F50 (clonal expansion) to E x V (chaos), calculated using BLOSUM62-based TCRdist between CDR3 peptides within each V-J. Welch's t-statistics and random forest reduced around 510 V-J features to 13, which were used in a naive Bayes classifier (R e1071). No statistical method was used to fix the sample size in advance, and group allocation was not hidden from the investigators. The paper describes TCR Vbeta CDR3 sequencing of 130 to 150 peripheral blood samples, made up of 40 to 45 ophthalmopathy patients, around 73 hyperthyroidism patients and roughly 17 progressor patients.

The sample in question was peripheral blood mononuclear cells (PBMCs), obtained at new diagnosis, from a patient treated with antithyroid drugs. This TCR came from a woman aged 40 to 65 with Graves disease. Donor details come from another sample of the same person, matched by shared clones.

The DNA sequence follows: TGTGCCACCAGCAGAGATAGGCATTACACTGAAGCTTTCTTT. Its translation reads: CATSRDRHYTEAFF. This receptor chain uses TRBV15 and TRBJ1-1; the D gene cannot be resolved reliably. Deletion took 0 bases off V and 3 bases off J, with a span of 8 bases between the germline ends. For CDR1 and CDR2, the germline V gene (reference sequence) lists LNHNV and YYDKDF. Counted from cysteine to phenylalanine, this CDR3 has 14 amino acids. Only the CDR3 DNA stays, 42 bases, in frame from base 1. Full variable domain (CDR3 extended with the reference TRBV15 and TRBJ1-1 proteins): DAMVIQNPRYQVTQFGKPVTLSCSQTLNHNVMYWYQQKSSQAPKLLFHYYDKDFNNEADTPDNFQSRRPNTSFCFLDIRSPGLGDTAMYLCATSRDRHYTEAFFGQGTRLTVV.